This is a list of T cell receptor beta chains from one sample in a study of response to subunit inactivated influenza vaccine. TCRdb reprocessed the RT-PCR reads via MiXCR and lists one record per CDR3 protein. Among about 500,000 distinct CDR3 sequences, more than 15% were seen once, and the ten largest hold over 2.5%. Here the sequenced sample was CD4+ T cells sorted from PBMCs, taken about 24 months after vaccination. The receptor set was obtained from a man aged 45-69 years who received an inactivated influenza vaccine. Both conserved end residues are part of each CDR3. D genes are given only for firm matches. Where a row states a size, it is once, few, many or the class of an expanded clone; other rows omit it.

V,J,D,size,DNA,CDR3
TRBV12-3/TRBV12-4,TRBJ2-1,TRBD2,.,TGTGCCAGCAGATTGCACGCCGGGACTAGCGGGAGGCTAAGTCCCTACAATGAGCAGTTCTTC,CASRLHAGTSGRLSPYNEQFF
TRBV20-1,TRBJ2-1,TRBD2,many,TGCAGTGCTAGAGACCCGCCCAAGCCGGGAGGGCCTGGTAATGAGCAGTTCTTC,CSARDPPKPGGPGNEQFF
TRBV5-1,TRBJ1-1,TRBD1,few,TGCGCCAGCAGCTTGGGCACAGGGGCTGCCACTGAAGCTTTCTTT,CASSLGTGAATEAFF
TRBV20-1,TRBJ2-1,TRBD2,.,TGCAGTGCTGTCGCCGGGACTAGCATAGGTGAGCAGTTCTTC,CSAVAGTSIGEQFF
TRBV2,TRBJ2-5,.,.,TGTGCCAGCAACTCGGTGGGGGAGACCCAGTACTTC,CASNSVGETQYF
TRBV4-3,TRBJ2-5,.,.,TGCGCCAGCAGCCGGTCGCCGGGACACGGGGGGGAGACCCAGTACTTC,CASSRSPGHGGETQYF
TRBV6-2/TRBV6-3,TRBJ1-5,TRBD1,many,TGTGCCAGCAACGACAGGGTGGAGCAGCCCCAGCATTTT,CASNDRVEQPQHF
TRBV12-3/TRBV12-4,TRBJ1-5,.,.,TGTGCCAGCAGTCACACGGTACAGCCCCAGCATTTT,CASSHTVQPQHF
TRBV4-1,TRBJ1-1,.,many,TGCGCCAGCAGCCAAGACGGCAGGGGAGACCTGCGGGCTTTCTTT,CASSQDGRGDLRAFF
TRBV7-2,TRBJ2-3,TRBD2,.,TGTGCCAGCAGCCTGGGACTACAGGTGGCAGATACGCAGTATTTT,CASSLGLQVADTQYF
TRBV7-9,TRBJ2-7,TRBD2,.,TGTGCCAGCAGCTTGACGGGAGGTAACCTGGACGAGCAGTACTTC,CASSLTGGNLDEQYF
TRBV7-2,TRBJ2-7,.,.,TGTGCCAGCAGCTTAACGGGGCAGGGCAACTACGAGCAGTACTTC,CASSLTGQGNYEQYF
TRBV27,TRBJ2-1,TRBD2,.,TGTGCCAGCAGTTATGGGACTAGCGGGGCACACAATGAGCAGTTCTTC,CASSYGTSGAHNEQFF
TRBV5-1,TRBJ2-5,.,.,TGCGCCAGCAGCGGAAACTCGGAGGAAGAGACCCAGTACTTC,CASSGNSEEETQYF
TRBV11-1,TRBJ2-3,.,many,TGTGCCAGCAGCCCATCTAGAAATACGCAGTATTTT,CASSPSRNTQYF
TRBV4-1,TRBJ1-6,TRBD1,many,TGCGCCAGCAGCCTCAGGACAGGGGGTAATTCACCCCTCCACTTT,CASSLRTGGNSPLHF
TRBV7-2,TRBJ1-5,.,.,TGTGCCAGCAGCTTAGTTGGACACATTAGCAATCAGCCCCAGCATTTT,CASSLVGHISNQPQHF
TRBV5-1,TRBJ2-2,.,few,TGCGCCAGCAGCTTGGTTGGGGAAGCTGGGGAGCTGTTTTTT,CASSLVGEAGELFF
TRBV28,TRBJ1-6,.,few,TGTGCCAGCGGACCCACAACCACCTATTCACCCCTCCACTTT,CASGPTTTYSPLHF
TRBV11-2,TRBJ2-3,.,.,TGTGCCAGCAGCTTACAGCATCGGTCCACAGATACGCAGTATTTT,CASSLQHRSTDTQYF
TRBV28,TRBJ2-5,.,few,TGTGCCAGCAGTCCCCCCTCAGAAGAGACCCAGTACTTC,CASSPPSEETQYF
TRBV7-2,TRBJ1-5,.,.,TGTGCCAGCAGCTTCTCCATGAGGCAGCCCCAGCATTTT,CASSFSMRQPQHF